The 13 T cell receptor beta chains listed next were all sequenced from one sample in a study of blood T cell repertoires in COVID-19. Only in-frame clones appear in the TCRdb table, and some are missing; sequencing was by immunoSEQ multiplex PCR. The sample lists under 250,000 clones; 80% to 90% were seen once. The source material was PBMCs or T cells enriched from blood (not recorded which). The receptor set was obtained from a middle-aged woman who had been exposed to COVID-19.

The chain couples TRBV4-2 to TRBJ1-2; 7 bases align to TRBD1. Per the germline V gene, CDR1 is LGHNA and CDR2 is YNFKEQ. The trim removed 3 bases at V and 5 bases at J, leaving 12 bases unmatched. The CDR3 contains 16 residues. The CDR3, as DNA: TGTGCCAGCAGCCATGACTCGGGACAGAGAATATATGGCTACACCTTC. Amino acid sequence: CASSHDSGQRIYGYTF.

This clone was observed a few times. The V gene is TRBV11-3, the J gene TRBJ2-2; 7 bases align to TRBD1. Trimming cost V 4 bases and J 6 bases; bases outside gene matches: 11. The germline CDR1 and CDR2 sequences are SGHNT and YENEEA. The CDR3 has 16 residues. This chain's CDR3 is CASSSTGSVGAGELFF. DNA for the CDR3: TGTGCCAGCAGCTCGACAGGGTCAGTAGGCGCCGGGGAGCTGTTTTTT. The whole variable domain, filled in from reference TRBV11-3 and TRBJ2-2, reads EAGVVQSPRYKIIEKKQPVAFWCNPISGHNTLYWYLQNLGQGPELLIRYENEEAVDDSQLPKDRFSAERLKGVDSTLKIQPAELGDSAVYLCASSSTGSVGAGELFFGEGSRLTVL.

V is TRBV11-3 and J is TRBJ2-4, with D unclear. Trimming shortened V by 2 bases and J by 5 bases, and 7 bases separated the two germline ends. There are 13 residues in the CDR3. In germline, CDR1 is SGHNT, CDR2 YENEEA. The DNA of the CDR3 is TGTGCCAGCAGCTTAAATGGGCAAAACATTCAGTACTTC. Amino acid sequence: CASSLNGQNIQYF.

This clone appeared a few times. This chain uses TRBV27 with TRBJ1-6; D is ambiguous. Trimming took off 5 bases at V and 4 bases at J, with 12 bases between the two ends. Germline CDR1 MNHEY, CDR2 SMNVEV (reference sequence). This CDR3 is 15 amino acids long. Here the CDR3 DNA reads TGTGCCAGCAGTCGTAACAGCCGATATAATTCACCCCTCCACTTT. Amino acid sequence: CASSRNSRYNSPLHF.

V is TRBV18 and J is TRBJ2-7; TRBD1 is a possible D gene (6 bases). The CDR3 loop spans 13 amino acids. Germline V CDR1 and CDR2: KGHSH, LQKENI. With 3 bases removed from V and 5 bases from J, the gap between germline ends came to 11 bases. CDR3: CASSPHPGDEQYV. The CDR3 DNA is TGTGCCAGCTCACCCCACCCAGGGGACGAGCAGTACGTC.

This chain links TRBV24-1 with TRBJ1-5; tentative D call: TRBD1 (5 bases). V was pared by 2 bases and J by 3 bases, with 13 bases between. The CDR3 sequence is 16 residues long. CDR1 and CDR2 (germline): KGHDR, SFDVKD. The DNA of the CDR3 is TGTGCCACCAGTGATTCCCGGCGGGGGTACAATCAGCCCCAGCATTTT. Its translation is CATSDSRRGYNQPQHF.

This clone was found once. The chain uses TRBV11-3 and TRBJ2-1, with D uncertain. V lost 1 base to trimming and J lost 11 bases, with 15 bases between them. Germline V gene data show CDR1 as SGHNT and CDR2 as YENEEA. The CDR3 covers 14 residues. CDR3: CASSLAGDDSQQFF. CDR3 coding DNA: TGTGCCAGCAGCTTAGCTGGAGACGACTCACAGCAGTTCTTC.

The J gene is TRBJ2-1, the V gene TRBV7-6; 10 bases are shared with TRBD1. The junction had 15 bases not matched to a gene; V was cut back by 2 bases and J by 5 bases. Per the germline V gene, CDR1 is SGHVS and CDR2 is FNYEAQ. The CDR3 is 19 amino acids. For the CDR3, the DNA is TGTGCCAGCAGCTTATCGCTTACATCGGACAGGGGGTTAAACAATGAGCAGTTCTTC. It specifies CASSLSLTSDRGLNNEQFF.

This chain links TRBV11-2 with TRBJ2-2, with unresolved D. V lost 5 bases, J lost 6 bases, and 16 bases lay in between. Germline loops: CDR1 SGHAT, CDR2 FQNNGV. This CDR3 has 15 amino acids. CDR3 bases: TGTGCCAGCAGCACCTTAGTCCGGGTTGCCGGGGAGCTGTTTTTT. It is translated as CASSTLVRVAGELFF. The whole variable domain, filled in from reference TRBV11-2 and TRBJ2-2, reads EAGVAQSPRYKIIEKRQSVAFWCNPISGHATLYWYQQILGQGPKLLIQFQNNGVVDDSQLPKDRFSAERLKGVDSTLKIQPAKLEDSAVYLCASSTLVRVAGELFFGEGSRLTVL.

This clone has more than one count but fewer than ten. The rearrangement uses TRBV30 and TRBJ1-5; D gene unclear. Per germline, CDR1 GTSNPN and CDR2 SVGIG (reference sequence). V shed 0 bases and J shed 2 bases, with 8 bases lying between them. The CDR3 totals 14 residues. CDR3: CAWSVVQGNQPQHF. DNA for the CDR3: TGTGCCTGGAGTGTAGTGCAGGGCAATCAGCCCCAGCATTTT. Based on the CDR3 plus reference TRBV30 and TRBJ1-5, the full variable domain is SQTIHQWPATLVQPVGSPLSLECTVEGTSNPNLYWYRQAAGRGLQLLFYSVGIGQISSEVPQNLSASRPQDRQFILSSKKLLLSDSGFYLCAWSVVQGNQPQHFGDGTRLSIL.

Written as DNA, the CDR3 is TGTGCCAGCTTAGATGGACAGGGGAACTATGGCTACACCTTC. Amino acid sequence: CASLDGQGNYGYTF. V and J are TRBV18 and TRBJ1-2; 9 bases fit TRBD1. Germline CDR1 and CDR2: KGHSH and LQKENI. There are 14 residues in the CDR3. Losses at the gene ends were 7 bases for V and 2 bases for J; bases not matched to a gene: 5. Drawing the rest from reference TRBV18 and TRBJ1-2, the complete variable domain is NAGVMQNPRHLVRRRGQEARLRCSPMKGHSHVYWYRQLPEEGLKFMVYLQKENIIDESGMPKERFSAEFPKEGPSILRIQQVVRGDSAAYFCASLDGQGNYGYTFGSGTRLTVV.

The chain links TRBV5-1 to TRBJ2-1; TRBD2 aligns across 10 bases. Looked up from germline, CDR1 is SGHRS and CDR2 is YFSETQ. Trimming cost V 2 bases and J 4 bases; bases outside gene matches: 9. The CDR3 loop spans 17 amino acids. The chain's CDR3 is CASSLLAGWPLYNEQFF. As DNA, the CDR3 is TGCGCCAGCAGCTTACTAGCGGGGTGGCCCCTTTACAATGAGCAGTTCTTC.

The chain carries TRBV18 and TRBJ1-5, with a weak D call TRBD1 (6 bases). CDR1 is KGHSH and CDR2 is LQKENI in the germline V gene. Trimming pared 5 bases from V and 6 bases from J, leaving 11 bases between. The CDR3 totals 13 residues. CDR3 sequence: CASSVDRTQPQHF. The CDR3 DNA is TGTGCCAGCTCAGTTGACAGGACTCAGCCCCAGCATTTT.